The TCR beta chain described here comes from a study of T cells in Graves' hyperthyroidism and ophthalmopathy. Trimming at V came to 0 bases and at J to 6 bases, leaving 6 bases not matched to a gene. Germline V gene data show CDR1 as LGHNA and CDR2 as YSLEER. This CDR3 is built from 15 residues. RNA transcripts yielded amplified TCR beta CDR3 regions. Carried out on the TCR CDR3, a first-round RT-PCR used the HTBI primer set. TCRdb re-derived calls from the multiplex PCR reads in MiXCR, one entry per CDR3 protein. The table has 700,000 to 850,000 distinct CDR3 sequences, around 40% seen once. This clonotype was picked up a small number of times. Its antigen is not known. Findings of the study overall: For ophthalmopathy, model prediction preceded onset by a median about 6 months.

With a duration under 2 months, the hyperthyroidism was newly diagnosed in patients aged 18 to 65. Material: blood. The clonotype was recovered from a woman aged 40 to 50 with Graves' hyperthyroidism. The V gene is TRBV4-3, the J gene TRBJ2-7; 9 bases fit TRBD2. CDR3 nucleotide sequence: TGCGCCAGCAGCCAAGATCCGCGGGGGGGCCGCGAGCAGTACTTC. Amino acids: CASSQDPRGGREQYF.